This is a list of T cell receptor beta chains from one sample in a study of cytomegalovirus exposure and HLA in healthy donors. Only in-frame clones appear in the TCRdb table, and some are missing; sequencing was by immunoSEQ multiplex PCR. This sample has fewer than 200,000 clones, with 80% to 90% found just once. Sequenced material: PBMCs. The receptor source for this set is a woman between 18 and 30 years old in good health and CMV-seronegative. The CDR3 runs from the conserved cysteine through the conserved F or W. D genes are given only for firm matches. Some rows mark clone size as missing; the rest say once, few, many or name a class of expanded clone.

V: TRBV10-2
size: NA
length: 15
D: TRBD2
J: TRBJ2-1
CDR3: CASTLAGAWGNEQFF
DNA: TGCGCCAGCACACTAGCGGGAGCCTGGGGGAATGAGCAGTTCTTC

V: TRBV6-1
size: NA
length: 15
D: TRBD1
J: TRBJ1-6
CDR3: CASSETGGIYSPLHF
DNA: TGTGCCAGCAGTGAAACAGGGGGCATCTATTCACCCCTCCACTTT

V: TRBV28
size: NA
length: 16
D: TRBD1
J: TRBJ2-7
CDR3: CASRDRRDRDSYEQYF
DNA: TGTGCCAGCAGGGATCGCCGGGACAGGGACAGCTACGAGCAGTACTTC

V: TRBV5-5
size: NA
length: 15
D: TRBD1
J: TRBJ1-5
CDR3: CASSLAGTVNQPQHF
DNA: TGTGCCAGCAGCTTGGCCGGGACAGTTAATCAGCCCCAGCATTTT

V: TRBV18
size: NA
length: 16
D: TRBD1
J: TRBJ1-1
CDR3: CASSVSQQGAGTEAFF
DNA: TGTGCCAGCTCAGTAAGTCAACAGGGGGCTGGTACTGAAGCTTTCTTT

V: TRBV6-1
size: NA
length: 18
D: NA
J: TRBJ2-6
CDR3: CASSDRDTALSGANVLTF
DNA: TGTGCCAGCAGTGACCGGGACACAGCCCTCTCTGGGGCCAACGTCCTGACTTTC

V: TRBV28
size: NA
length: 14
D: NA
J: TRBJ1-1
CDR3: CASSLDSMNTEAFF
DNA: TGTGCCAGCAGTTTAGACAGTATGAACACTGAAGCTTTCTTT

V: TRBV5-1
size: NA
length: 14
D: NA
J: TRBJ2-7
CDR3: CASSPSGPPYEQYF
DNA: TGCGCCAGCAGCCCCAGCGGACCCCCCTACGAGCAGTACTTC

V: TRBV7-8
size: NA
length: 17
D: TRBD2
J: TRBJ2-1
CDR3: CASSPYTRTRPHREQFF
DNA: TGTGCCAGCAGCCCCTATACCAGGACTAGGCCCCATCGAGAGCAGTTCTTC

V: TRBV2
size: NA
length: 13
D: NA
J: TRBJ1-5
CDR3: CASNGISNQPQHF
DNA: TGTGCCAGCAACGGGATTAGCAATCAGCCCCAGCATTTT

V: TRBV7-6
size: NA
length: 16
D: NA
J: TRBJ1-2
CDR3: CASSLVPDKANYGYTF
DNA: TGTGCCAGCAGCTTAGTTCCCGACAAGGCTAACTATGGCTACACCTTC

V: TRBV4-1
size: NA
length: 17
D: NA
J: TRBJ1-6
CDR3: CASSQFPPGGSDSPLHF
DNA: TGCGCCAGCAGCCAATTTCCCCCGGGGGGCTCGGATTCACCCCTCCACTTT

V: TRBV12-5
size: few
length: 15
D: NA
J: TRBJ1-1
CDR3: CASGLAQQGRTEAFF
DNA: TGTGCTAGTGGTTTGGCCCAACAGGGTCGAACTGAAGCTTTCTTT

V: TRBV30
size: NA
length: 16
D: TRBD2
J: TRBJ2-7
CDR3: CAWSYGETSGSYEQYF
DNA: TGTGCCTGGAGTTATGGGGAGACTAGCGGGTCCTACGAGCAGTACTTC

V: TRBV11-2
size: few
length: 15
D: TRBD1
J: TRBJ1-5
CDR3: CASSRATGSNQPQHF
DNA: TGTGCCAGCAGCAGGGCGACAGGGAGCAATCAGCCCCAGCATTTT

V: TRBV11-1
size: few
length: 17
D: TRBD1
J: TRBJ2-2
CDR3: CASSRGTGGVNTGELFF
DNA: TGTGCCAGCAGCCGTGGGACAGGGGGCGTGAACACCGGGGAGCTGTTTTTT

V: TRBV30
size: NA
length: 13
D: NA
J: TRBJ1-1
CDR3: CAWSLEEYTEAFF
DNA: TGTGCCTGGAGTCTTGAGGAGTACACTGAAGCTTTCTTT

V: TRBV15
size: few
length: 13
D: NA
J: TRBJ2-5
CDR3: CATSRRAQETQYF
DNA: TGTGCCACCAGCAGGCGGGCCCAAGAGACCCAGTACTTC

V: TRBV4-1
size: NA
length: 17
D: NA
J: TRBJ2-2
CDR3: CASSQEGHGSWTGELFF
DNA: TGCGCCAGCAGCCAAGAGGGACACGGATCATGGACCGGGGAGCTGTTTTTT

V: TRBV7-9
size: NA
length: 14
D: NA
J: TRBJ2-1
CDR3: CASSPQRLANEQFF
DNA: TGTGCCAGCAGCCCACAAAGATTAGCCAATGAGCAGTTCTTC

V: TRBV6-1
size: NA
length: 12
D: TRBD1
J: TRBJ2-1
CDR3: CASRDRGNYQFF
DNA: TGTGCCAGCAGGGACAGGGGAAATTACCAGTTCTTC

V: TRBV9
size: NA
length: 15
D: TRBD1
J: TRBJ2-7
CDR3: CASSPTSGTAYEQYF
DNA: TGTGCCAGCAGCCCCACCTCCGGGACAGCGTACGAGCAGTACTTC

V: TRBV6-1
size: NA
length: 16
D: NA
J: TRBJ1-3
CDR3: CASSEALLLAGNTIYF
DNA: TGTGCCAGCAGTGAAGCGCTTCTGTTAGCTGGAAACACCATATATTTT

V: TRBV23-1
size: NA
length: 15
D: TRBD1
J: TRBJ1-1
CDR3: CASTPRYRGTAEAFF
DNA: TGCGCCAGCACTCCCCGGTACAGGGGAACGGCTGAAGCTTTCTTT

V: TRBV5-1
size: once
length: 12
D: NA
J: TRBJ2-7
CDR3: CASSLAGDEQYF
DNA: TGCGCCAGCAGCTTGGCGGGGGACGAGCAGTACTTC

V: TRBV7-9
size: NA
length: 15
D: NA
J: TRBJ1-2
CDR3: CSSSAVQGFNYGYTF
DNA: TGTTCCAGCAGCGCAGTACAGGGTTTTAACTATGGCTACACCTTC

V: TRBV15
size: NA
length: 14
D: TRBD2
J: TRBJ2-7
CDR3: CATSRDSGNYEQYF
DNA: TGTGCCACCAGCAGGGATAGCGGGAATTACGAGCAGTACTTC

V: TRBV5-4
size: NA
length: 17
D: TRBD2
J: TRBJ2-7
CDR3: CASSLAPSGGAAYEQYF
DNA: TGTGCCAGCAGCTTGGCCCCTAGCGGGGGGGCAGCCTACGAGCAGTACTTC

V: TRBV2
size: NA
length: 16
D: NA
J: TRBJ2-5
CDR3: CASREISGAIQETQYF
DNA: TGTGCCAGCAGGGAGATCTCAGGGGCCATCCAAGAGACCCAGTACTTC

V: TRBV7-9
size: NA
length: 13
D: NA
J: TRBJ1-1
CDR3: CASIGGENTEAFF
DNA: TGTGCCAGCATCGGAGGGGAGAACACTGAAGCTTTCTTT

V: TRBV19
size: NA
length: 16
D: NA
J: TRBJ2-1
CDR3: CASSPRLAPSYNEQFF
DNA: TGTGCCAGTAGTCCCCGGCTAGCCCCCTCCTACAATGAGCAGTTCTTC

V: TRBV18
size: NA
length: 15
D: TRBD1
J: TRBJ2-7
CDR3: CASSPRTGGQYEQYF
DNA: TGTGCCAGCTCGCCCCGGACAGGGGGCCAGTACGAGCAGTACTTC

V: TRBV21-1
size: NA
length: 13
D: NA
J: TRBJ2-3
CDR3: CASSNFSGDTQYF
DNA: TGTGCCAGCAGCAACTTTAGCGGCGATACGCAGTATTTT

V: TRBV27
size: NA
length: 15
D: TRBD1
J: TRBJ1-1
CDR3: CASSPDRGRNTEAFF
DNA: TGTGCCAGCAGTCCAGACAGGGGTCGGAACACTGAAGCTTTCTTT

V: TRBV4-1
size: NA
length: 13
D: NA
J: TRBJ2-7
CDR3: CASSQDSAYEQYF
DNA: TGCGCCAGCAGCCAAGATTCCGCCTACGAGCAGTACTTC

V: TRBV7-6
size: NA
length: 15
D: TRBD1
J: TRBJ1-4
CDR3: CASSSGQGAFEKLFF
DNA: TGTGCCAGCAGCTCGGGACAGGGGGCTTTTGAAAAACTGTTTTTT

V: TRBV7-6
size: once
length: 17
D: TRBD2
J: TRBJ2-2
CDR3: CASSLLAGGLNTGELFF
DNA: TGTGCCAGCAGCTTACTAGCGGGGGGCCTTAACACCGGGGAGCTGTTTTTT

V: TRBV19
size: NA
length: 16
D: TRBD2
J: TRBJ2-7
CDR3: CASSIGPLAGGYEQYF
DNA: TGTGCCAGTAGTATTGGTCCTCTAGCGGGGGGCTACGAGCAGTACTTC

V: TRBV6-5
size: NA
length: 14
D: TRBD1
J: TRBJ1-5
CDR3: CASREGGQGQPQHF
DNA: TGTGCCAGCAGGGAAGGGGGCCAGGGGCAGCCCCAGCATTTT

V: TRBV27
size: NA
length: 19
D: TRBD2
J: TRBJ2-5
CDR3: CASSLYPLGLAGPQETQYF
DNA: TGTGCCAGCAGTTTATATCCCCTTGGACTAGCGGGACCCCAAGAGACCCAGTACTTC